The text below deals with one T cell receptor (beta chain). This clonotype was seen many times. Its antigen is unknown. No base quality values were provided; no much bigger clone lies one nucleotide off. Counted from cysteine to phenylalanine, this CDR3 has 17 amino acids. Here the CDR3 DNA is all that survives: 51 bases in frame from base 1. The germline V gene gives CDR1 as KGHDR and CDR2 as SFDVKD. Germline trimming: 5 bases from V, 4 bases from J; junction bases outside gene matches: 11. Lymph node samples were obtained from the axillary draining lymph nodes of breast cancer patients. This entry belongs to a study of breast tumors, draining lymph nodes, adjacent tissues (dated by TCRdb to about 2016). Study-level background: In breast cancer patients, the study compared the TCR beta repertoires of tumor, adjacent nontumor tissue and axillary lymph nodes. The study was designed to assess the relationships and possible T-cell exchange between tumor, surrounding tissue and draining lymph node repertoires in human breast cancer.

Here is what the overall study found, with its caveats: The data were judged consistent with most tumor T cells deriving from the lymph node and then expanding within tumor tissue. Rather than being directly demonstrated, the conclusion that tumor T cells originate in lymph nodes was presented as consistent with a hypothesis. Tumor and nontumor tissue repertoires were found to be significantly more similar in luminal-like than in basal-like breast cancer. T-cell repertoire diversity in tumors was found to be lower than in lymph nodes but higher than in nontumor tissue, and preferential V and J gene usage was observed.

Sequencer: Illumina HiSeq 2000. TCR beta chain libraries were generated by multiplex PCR amplification. High-throughput sequencing was used to analyze the amplified TCR beta chain products. TCRdb applied fastp at Q25 and MiXCR to the public reads, then kept only in-frame beta chains. Rows are unified per CDR3 protein, each entry keeping the most common DNA and genes. Across this sample there are 150,000 to 200,000 distinct CDR3 sequences, with 30% to 35% seen only once. The ten largest clones capture around 4% of the sample. Sequenced input: axillary lymph node tissue. This receptor was obtained from a female donor with breast cancer. Some clones in this sample may be carry-over from other donors' samples. In this chain, TRBV24-1 is recombined with TRBJ2-2; 8 central nucleotides agree with TRBD1. The nucleotide sequence reads TGTGCCACCAGTGCCGCGACAGGGGTAAGAGGCACCGGGGAGCTGTTTTTT. It is translated as CATSAATGVRGTGELFF.